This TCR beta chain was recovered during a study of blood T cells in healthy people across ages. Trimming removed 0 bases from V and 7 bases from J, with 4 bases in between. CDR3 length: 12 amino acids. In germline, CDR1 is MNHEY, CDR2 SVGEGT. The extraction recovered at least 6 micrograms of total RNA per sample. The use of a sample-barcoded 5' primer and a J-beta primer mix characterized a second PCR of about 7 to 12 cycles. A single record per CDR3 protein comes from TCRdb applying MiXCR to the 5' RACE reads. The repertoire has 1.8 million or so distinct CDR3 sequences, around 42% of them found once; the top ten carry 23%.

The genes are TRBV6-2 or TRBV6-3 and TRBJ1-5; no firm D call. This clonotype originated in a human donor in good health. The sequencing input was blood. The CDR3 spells CASSYSWQPQHF. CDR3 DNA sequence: TGTGCCAGCAGTTACTCTTGGCAGCCCCAGCATTTT.